This T cell receptor beta chain was obtained from a study of glioma-infiltrating T cells after dendritic cell vaccination (dated by TCRdb to the mid-2010s). Some background on the complete study: Of the approximately 15 glioblastoma patients in the cohort, all drawn from Phase I and II dendritic cell vaccination trials, 9 were newly diagnosed and 6 had recurrent disease. In glioblastoma patients vaccinated with dendritic cells, deep sequencing of TCR beta CDR3 regions served to measure tumor-infiltrating lymphocyte content and to compare repertoires between tumor and blood. Patients received autologous tumor lysate-pulsed dendritic cell vaccination between 2003 and 2012. The vaccine was prepared from monocyte-derived dendritic cells that were cultured for roughly seven days with IL-4 and GM-CSF and then pulsed overnight with autologous tumor lysate. Three intradermal dendritic cell vaccine injections were administered to patients at biweekly intervals in the arm below the axilla. Survival after dendritic cell vaccination was correlated with TCR sequencing metrics such as TIL content and the overlap between tumor and blood repertoires. What the work shows at the level of the full study, not this receptor alone: The TCR overlap response model with three groups was called speculative and said to need prospective validation. Longer time to progression and overall survival after dendritic cell vaccination were predicted by higher estimated pretreatment TIL content. TCR clonality showed no direct relationship with survival, which suggests that a diverse polyclonal response may matter. The cohort was small and heterogeneous, few patients had complete blood and tumor sets, and even fewer had initial-recurrent tumor pairs.

As concerns this clone: Its specific antigen is unknown. No base quality values were provided; no much bigger clone lies one nucleotide off.

Counted from cysteine to phenylalanine, this CDR3 has 14 amino acids. Only the CDR3 part of the read is kept: 42 bases, read in frame from the first base. The V end loses 7 bases and the J end loses 5 bases, and a stretch of 14 bases separates them. Taken from the germline V gene (reference sequence), the CDR1 and CDR2 loops are MNHNY and SVGAGI. Using the immunoSEQ assay, TCRB CDR3 regions were amplified from roughly 2 micrograms of genomic DNA, or from all available DNA when less than that was on hand. Multiplex PCR used 60 forward primers for TCR V beta segments and 13 reverse primers for J beta segments. To estimate reads per starting template, synthetic control templates were spiked into each sample at limiting dilution. The Illumina HiSeq System generated 87 bp sequencing reads. Turning to the authors' computational methods: PCR and sequencing errors were removed by merging closely related sequences with a nearest neighbor algorithm. TCR overlap was measured as the percentage of unique tumor TCR beta sequences that were also present in the peripheral blood of the same patient. Imported from immuneACCESS, the table was reduced by TCRdb to in-frame sequences with V and J called. These copies leave out some clones; in studies compared against another copy, an unresolved V gene accounts for under half, and the cause of the remainder is not known. The D gene and trimming were derived from the DNA, and the V and J assignments and clone size from that table. The sample has roughly 87,000 clones on record, about four fifths of them singletons. The leading ten clones occupy 6% to 7.5% of the sample.

The time point label corresponds to: after dendritic cell vaccination, including at tumor progression/relapse. Selection of patients required sufficient residual fresh-frozen tumor tissue and over two years of available survival data. Although molecular status otherwise differed among the glioblastoma patients, no patient had an isocitrate dehydrogenase mutation. PBMC were collected before vaccination, two weeks after the third vaccination, and at tumor progression if progression occurred. Genomic DNA was extracted with the Qiagen DNeasy Blood extraction Kit. The TCR comes from a human donor with glioblastoma. Sequencing was performed on blood, taken after dendritic cell vaccination. Recombination connected TRBV6-6 to TRBJ2-2, with no confident D gene call. The nucleotide sequence reads TGTGCCAGCAAAGCCCCCGCACAGACCGGGGAGCTGTTTTTT. Its translation is CASKAPAQTGELFF.